These 10 T cell receptor beta chains originate from one sample sequenced in a study of blood T cells in healthy people across ages. For the second PCR, which ran for roughly 7 to 11 cycles, a sample-barcoded 5' primer and a J-beta primer mix were used. TCRdb analysed the 5' RACE reads with MiXCR anew, one entry per CDR3 protein. The table records 1.4 million to 1.5 million distinct CDR3 sequences, roughly 45% of them present only once. Sequencing used blood. The receptors shown here come from a woman aged 18-29 years in good health.

The chain combines TRBV7-9 with TRBJ2-5; 8 nucleotides agree with TRBD1. The CDR3 has 15 residues. V was clipped by 5 bases and J by 0 bases; unmatched bases: 5. Germline V CDR1 and CDR2: SEHNR, FQNEAQ (reference sequence). The CDR3 DNA sequence: TGTGCCAGCAGCGCGGACAGGGCCTACCAAGAGACCCAGTACTTC. Translation: CASSADRAYQETQYF.

The chain couples TRBV7-9 to TRBJ1-2, with D unclear. Per germline, CDR1 SEHNR and CDR2 FQNEAQ (reference sequence). This CDR3 contains 15 residues. V was cut by 1 base and J by 6 bases, with 15 bases left in between. DNA for the CDR3: TGTGCCAGCAGCTTAGTAACCGGCGGGGTGGATGGCTACACCTTC. Its translation: CASSLVTGGVDGYTF.

The gene calls are TRBV27 and TRBJ2-7; D is undetermined. This CDR3 has 17 amino acids. The ends were cut back, 2 bases at V and 0 bases at J, with 17 bases in the middle. Germline-derived CDR1 and CDR2 are MNHEY and SMNVEV (reference sequence). CDR3 region: CASSLVVGNQGSYEQYF. The CDR3 DNA reads as TGTGCCAGCAGTTTAGTGGTAGGGAACCAAGGCTCCTACGAGCAGTACTTC.

The chain uses TRBV9 and TRBJ1-2; TRBD1 aligns across 8 bases. The CDR3 contains 17 residues. J lost 4 bases, V lost 3 bases, and 14 bases had no gene match. CDR1 SGDLS and CDR2 YYNGEE come from the germline V gene. CDR3 residues: CASSAGTGTPTSYGYTF. CDR3 nucleotides: TGTGCCAGCAGCGCTGGGACAGGCACACCGACCAGCTATGGCTACACCTTC.

The genes are TRBV5-4 and TRBJ2-1, with 12 bases identical to TRBD1. J lost 3 bases, V lost 3 bases, and 4 bases had no gene match. Germline CDR1 is SGHNT and CDR2 is YYREEE (reference sequence). This CDR3 has 16 residues. CDR3 in amino acids: CASSWGQGAIYNEQFF. DNA of the CDR3: TGTGCCAGCAGCTGGGGACAGGGGGCGATCTACAATGAGCAGTTCTTC. Supplemented by reference TRBV5-4 and TRBJ2-1, the full variable domain reads ETGVTQSPTHLIKTRGQQVTLRCSSQSGHNTVSWYQQALGQGPQFIFQYYREEENGRGNFPPRFSGLQFPNYSSELNVNALELDDSALYLCASSWGQGAIYNEQFFGPGTRLTVL.

The chain recombines TRBV11-1 with TRBJ1-1; D gene unclear. The CDR3 runs to 11 residues. CDR1 is SGHAT and CDR2 is FQDESV in the germline V gene (reference sequence). Trimming pared 3 bases from V and 11 bases from J, leaving 10 bases between. CDR3: CASSFATQAFF. The CDR3 bases are TGTGCCAGCAGCTTCGCTACACAGGCTTTCTTT.

The chain joins TRBV20-1 to TRBJ1-5; no reliable D call. V was clipped by 6 bases and J by 10 bases, with 16 bases between them. CDR3 length equals 12 residues. CDR1 is DFQATT, CDR2 SNEGSKA, per germline (reference sequence). The CDR3 region is CSARTGNEPQHF. As DNA, the CDR3 is TGCAGTGCCCGGACTGGTAATGAACCCCAGCATTTT.

This clonotype was counted between two and nine times. The chain recombines TRBV20-1 with TRBJ1-5; possibly TRBD1 for D (5 bases). This CDR3 has 15 amino acids. CDR1 is DFQATT, CDR2 SNEGSKA, per germline (reference sequence). The ends were cut back, 6 bases at V and 4 bases at J, with 19 bases in the middle. The CDR3 DNA follows: TGCAGTGCAGGGGTGGCGGAGAGGTTTAATCAGCCCCAGCATTTT. It specifies CSAGVAERFNQPQHF.

This clonotype was picked up many times. The junction does not match germline at one end; this may be a read error. The rearrangement links TRBV5-1 to TRBJ2-7; 7 nucleotides agree with TRBD1. Germline CDR1 is SGHRS and CDR2 is YFSETQ. This CDR3 spans 15 amino acids. CDR3 bases: TGTGCCAGCAGCTTAGGACAGGCCAGCTCCTACGAGCAGTACTTC. The encoded protein is CASSLGQASSYEQYF.

The chain joins TRBV4-2 to TRBJ2-1; 8 positions match TRBD2. The V and J ends lost 0 bases and 10 bases, in that order; junction bases with no gene match: 8. Germline CDR1 is LGHNA and CDR2 is YNFKEQ. This CDR3 is built from 15 residues. CDR3: CASSQDLPTSDEQFF. The CDR3 DNA is TGTGCCAGCAGCCAAGATCTGCCGACTAGCGACGAGCAGTTCTTC.